Following are 4 T cell receptor beta chains from one sample sequenced in a study of T cells in narcolepsy. TCRdb keeps only in-frame clones here, not all; method: immunoSEQ multiplex PCR. The sample includes about 24,000 clones, approximately 82% of them seen just once. The material sequenced was memory (CD45RA-) CD4+ T cells from blood. The receptors stem from a human donor in good health.

This chain links TRBV5-8 with TRBJ2-3; D is possibly TRBD1 or TRBD2 (6 bases each). In germline, CDR1 is SGHTS, CDR2 YDEGEE. The length of the CDR3 is 15 residues. V lost 3 bases, J lost 6 bases, and 17 bases lay in between. CDR3 sequence reads: CASSSAVGGLDTQYF. The CDR3 nucleotides read TGTGCCAGCAGCTCCGCAGTTGGGGGGCTGGATACGCAGTATTTT.

The chain joins TRBV4-1 to TRBJ1-2, with D possibly being TRBD1 (6 bases). The CDR3 extends over 16 amino acids. V dropped 5 bases and J dropped 7 bases, with 23 bases sitting between them. The germline V gene encodes CDR1 MGHRA and CDR2 YSYEKL. CDR3 coding DNA: TGCGCCAGCAGCGGAAACAGGGTAAGGGTTGAAGGTGGCTACACCTTC. It codes for CASSGNRVRVEGGYTF.

This chain uses TRBV7-3 with TRBJ2-5; 7 nucleotides match TRBD1. This CDR3 is 13 amino acids long. Trimming took 5 bases from V and 3 from J; bases not matched to a gene: 3. Germline V gene lookup returns CDR1 SGHTA and CDR2 FQGTGA. CDR3 nucleotide sequence: TGTGCCAGCAGCCCAGGGGGAAAAGAGACCCAGTACTTC. This gives the protein CASSPGGKETQYF.

The chain couples TRBV18 to TRBJ1-5; TRBD1 matches 12 bases. The CDR3 covers 15 residues. Germline V lookup: CDR1 KGHSH, CDR2 LQKENI. Germline trimming cut 3 bases from V and 7 bases from J; bases unmatched to any gene: 4. The CDR3 here is CASSPAGQGAQPQHF. The CDR3 region has the DNA TGTGCCAGCTCACCCGCGGGACAGGGGGCACAGCCCCAGCATTTT.